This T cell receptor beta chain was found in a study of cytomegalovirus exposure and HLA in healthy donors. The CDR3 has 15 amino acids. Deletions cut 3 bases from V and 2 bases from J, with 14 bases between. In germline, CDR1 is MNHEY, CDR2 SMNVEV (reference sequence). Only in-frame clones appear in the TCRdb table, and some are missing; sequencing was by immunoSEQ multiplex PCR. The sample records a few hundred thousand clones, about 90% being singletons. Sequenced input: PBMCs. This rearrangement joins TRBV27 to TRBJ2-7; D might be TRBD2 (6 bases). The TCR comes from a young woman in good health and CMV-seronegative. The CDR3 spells CASSFDASAAYEQYF. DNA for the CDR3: TGTGCCAGCAGTTTTGATGCTAGCGCAGCCTACGAGCAGTACTTC.